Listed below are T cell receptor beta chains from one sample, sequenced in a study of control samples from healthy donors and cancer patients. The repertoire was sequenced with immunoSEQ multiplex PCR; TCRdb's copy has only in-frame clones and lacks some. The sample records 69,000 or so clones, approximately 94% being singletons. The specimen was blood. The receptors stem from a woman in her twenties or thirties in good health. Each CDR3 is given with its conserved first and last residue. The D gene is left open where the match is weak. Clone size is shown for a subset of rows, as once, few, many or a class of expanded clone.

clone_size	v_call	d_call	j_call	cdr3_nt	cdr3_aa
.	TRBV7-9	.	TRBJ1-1	TGTGCCAGCAGCTTAAGTTCGGGGACGAACACTGAAGCTTTCTTT	CASSLSSGTNTEAFF
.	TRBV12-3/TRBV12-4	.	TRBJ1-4	TGTGCCAGCAGTTTCGATGAAAAACTGTTTTTT	CASSFDEKLFF
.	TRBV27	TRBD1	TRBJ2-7	TGTGCCAGCAGTCCACGGGACAGGGCGCTCGAGCAGTACTTC	CASSPRDRALEQYF
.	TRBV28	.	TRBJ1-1	TGTGCCAGCAGTTTTTTCGGGGTGATGAACACTGAAGCTTTCTTT	CASSFFGVMNTEAFF
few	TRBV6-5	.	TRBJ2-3	TGTGCCAGCACCCAACTGATGGATACGCAGTATTTT	CASTQLMDTQYF
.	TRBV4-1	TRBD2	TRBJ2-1	TGCGCCAGCAGCCCCGATGTAGCGGGTCCCTACAATGAGCAGTTCTTC	CASSPDVAGPYNEQFF
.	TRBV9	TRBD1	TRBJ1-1	TGTGCCAGCAGCGTAGTGACATTGGGGGCAGGGGGCAACACTGAAGCTTTCTTT	CASSVVTLGAGGNTEAFF
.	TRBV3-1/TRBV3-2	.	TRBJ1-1	TGTGCCAGCAGCCGTGGTCCCGGGGAGGCCTTTGAAGCTTTCTTT	CASSRGPGEAFEAFF
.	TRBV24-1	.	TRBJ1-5	TGTGCCACCAGTGACTCAGGGATCCAGCCCCAGCATTTT	CATSDSGIQPQHF
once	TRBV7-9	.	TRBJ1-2	TGTGCCACCAGAAGGGATTCTAACTATGGCTACACCTTC	CATRRDSNYGYTF
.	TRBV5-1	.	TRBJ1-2	TGCGCCAGCAGCCTGTCAGGGGCGGATGGCTACACCTTC	CASSLSGADGYTF
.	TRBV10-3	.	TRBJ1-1	TGTGCCATCAGGGACAGCCTGAACACTGAAGCTTTCTTT	CAIRDSLNTEAFF
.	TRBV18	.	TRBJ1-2	TGTGCCAGCTCACCTTTTCCAGATGGCTATGGCTACACCTTC	CASSPFPDGYGYTF
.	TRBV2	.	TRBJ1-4	TGTGCCAGCAGGGAACAGGGAGATGAAAAACTGTTTTTT	CASREQGDEKLFF
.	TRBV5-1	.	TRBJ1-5	TGCGCCAGCTTTCAACGGGAGGTCGGGTCGGGGGAATACCAGCCCCAGCATTTT	CASFQREVGSGEYQPQHF
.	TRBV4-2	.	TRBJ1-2	TGTGCCAGCAGCCAATCGCTAAGGGAAGCTAACTATGGCTACACCTTC	CASSQSLREANYGYTF
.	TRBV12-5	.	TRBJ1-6	TGTGCTAGTGGGCCCAAGGAAAATTCACCCCTCCACTTT	CASGPKENSPLHF
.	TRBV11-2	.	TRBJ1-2	TGTGCCAGCAGCTTAGTTGGGGGGGGCTATGGCTACACCTTC	CASSLVGGGYGYTF
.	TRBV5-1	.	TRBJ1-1	TGCGCCAGTAGGGCGGGGGTGGTGAACACTGAAGCTTTCTTT	CASRAGVVNTEAFF
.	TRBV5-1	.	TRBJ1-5	TGCGCCAGCAGCTTGGACGGTAGCCAGACGCAGCCCCAGCATTTT	CASSLDGSQTQPQHF
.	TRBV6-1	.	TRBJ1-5	TGTGCCAGCAGTGACGGACCAAATATTGGCGACAATCAGCCCCAGCATTTT	CASSDGPNIGDNQPQHF
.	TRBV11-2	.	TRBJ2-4	TGTGCCAGCAGCTTACACGGTAAAAACATTCAGTACTTC	CASSLHGKNIQYF
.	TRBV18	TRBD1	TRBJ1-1	TGTGCCAGCTCTCGGGGACAGGGGGCTGGGGAGGACACTGAAGCTTTCTTT	CASSRGQGAGEDTEAFF
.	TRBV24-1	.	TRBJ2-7	TGTGCCACCAGGCAGGGCCACGAGCAGTACTTC	CATRQGHEQYF
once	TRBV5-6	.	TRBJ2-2	TGTGCCAGCAGCTTCTGGGATTTCGGGGAGCTGTTTTTT	CASSFWDFGELFF
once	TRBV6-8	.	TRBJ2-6	TGTGCCAGCAGTTACTCGGGGCTCGGGGCCAACGTCCTGACTTTC	CASSYSGLGANVLTF
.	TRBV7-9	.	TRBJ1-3	TGTGCCAGCAGCTTGGGCTCTGGAAACACCATATATTTT	CASSLGSGNTIYF
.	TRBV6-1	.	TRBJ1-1	TGTGCCAGCAGTGATGGTCAGGTCACTGAAGCTTTCTTT	CASSDGQVTEAFF
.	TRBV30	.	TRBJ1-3	TGTGCCTGGGACCGCGGAAGCTCTGGAAACACCATATATTTT	CAWDRGSSGNTIYF
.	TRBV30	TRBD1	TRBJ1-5	TGTGCCTGGAGTGTAGGGGGCGCAGGGGAGGCTCAGCCCCAGCATTTT	CAWSVGGAGEAQPQHF
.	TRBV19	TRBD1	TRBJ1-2	TGTGCCAGTAGTATAGATTGGACAGGGGGCTCTAATGGCTACACCTTC	CASSIDWTGGSNGYTF
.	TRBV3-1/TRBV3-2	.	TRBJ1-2	TGTGCCAGCAGCCAAGTGGCATTTGGGGGCTACACCTTC	CASSQVAFGGYTF
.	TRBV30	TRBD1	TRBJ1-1	TGTGCCCGGGACAGCAGGGGCACTGAAGCTTTCTTT	CARDSRGTEAFF
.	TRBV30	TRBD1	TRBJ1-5	TGTGCCTGGAGCCGGACAGGGAGCGGCAATCAGCCCCAGCATTTT	CAWSRTGSGNQPQHF
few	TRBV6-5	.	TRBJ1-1	TGTGCCAGCAGTTCTTCTTGGGACACTGAAGCTTTCTTT	CASSSSWDTEAFF
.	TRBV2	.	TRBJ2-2	TGTGCCAGCGCTCCAGGGAAAAGCTTCGGGGAGCTGTTTTTT	CASAPGKSFGELFF
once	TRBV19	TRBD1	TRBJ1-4	TGTGCCAGTAGCACAGGGGCAACTAATGAAAAACTGTTTTTT	CASSTGATNEKLFF
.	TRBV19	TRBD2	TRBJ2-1	TGTGCCAGTAACCAAATAGCGGGGGGCTACAATGAGCAGTTCTTC	CASNQIAGGYNEQFF
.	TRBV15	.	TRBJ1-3	TGTGCCACCAGCAGAGATTCGACATCTGGAAACACCATATATTTT	CATSRDSTSGNTIYF
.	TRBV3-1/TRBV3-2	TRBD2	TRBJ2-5	TGTGCCAGCAGCCAACGGGGGGGGCAAGAGACCCAGTACTTC	CASSQRGGQETQYF
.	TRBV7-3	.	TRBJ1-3	TGTGCCAGCAGCTTAACGAGGGAGGGGCGGTCGGGGGGAAACACCATATATTTT	CASSLTREGRSGGNTIYF
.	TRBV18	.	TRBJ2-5	TGTGCCAGCTCACCAATTGAGGTTGGAGAGACCCAGTACTTC	CASSPIEVGETQYF
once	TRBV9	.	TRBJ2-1	TGTGCCAGCAGCGTAGTGCCCACCTACAATGAGCAGTTCTTC	CASSVVPTYNEQFF
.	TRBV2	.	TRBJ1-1	TGTGCCAGCAGCGGGACGAACGGGGAAGCTTTCTTT	CASSGTNGEAFF
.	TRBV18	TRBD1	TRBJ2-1	TGTGCCAGCTCACCTCCGGGACAGGGAACGAATGAGCAGTTCTTC	CASSPPGQGTNEQFF
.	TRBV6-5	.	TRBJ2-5	TGTGCCAGCAGTCCCTCAGGGGTGGAGACCCAGTACTTC	CASSPSGVETQYF
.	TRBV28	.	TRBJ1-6	TGTGCCAGCAGTTTATGGGCTGATTCACCCCTCCACTTT	CASSLWADSPLHF
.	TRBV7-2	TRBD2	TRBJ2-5	TGTGCCAGCAGCCCCGGACTAGCGGAAGAGACCCAGTACTTC	CASSPGLAEETQYF
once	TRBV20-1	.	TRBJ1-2	TGCAGTGCTAGTGGCCTCCCATCAGGCTACACCTTC	CSASGLPSGYTF
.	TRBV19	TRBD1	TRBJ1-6	TGTGCCAGCAGACAGGAGGGGGCGTGGGGTAATTCACCCCTCCACTTT	CASRQEGAWGNSPLHF
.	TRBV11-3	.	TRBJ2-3	TGTGCCAGCGCCGTGGGGGGAACCACAGATACGCAGTATTTT	CASAVGGTTDTQYF
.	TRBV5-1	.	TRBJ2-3	TGCGCCAGCATTGGAGGAGGCACAGATACGCAGTATTTT	CASIGGGTDTQYF
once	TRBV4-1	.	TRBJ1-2	TGCGCCAGCAGCCCCGCTTTAACAGGCGGCTATGGCTACACCTTC	CASSPALTGGYGYTF
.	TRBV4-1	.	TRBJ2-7	TGCGCCAGCAGCCAAGAGATGGCCGTGGGGGGGGGCTTGTACGAGCAGTACTTC	CASSQEMAVGGGLYEQYF
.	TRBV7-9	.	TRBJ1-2	TGTGCCAGCAGCCCGAGTTGGCTCGAAAACTATGGCTACACCTTC	CASSPSWLENYGYTF
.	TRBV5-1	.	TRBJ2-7	TGCGCCAGCAGCTTGGCACCCGGTGGGGGTTACGAGCAGTACTTC	CASSLAPGGGYEQYF
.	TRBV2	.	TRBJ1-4	TGTGCCAGCACCAGGAGAAATGAAAAACTGTTTTTT	CASTRRNEKLFF
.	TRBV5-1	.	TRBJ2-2	TGCGCCAGCAGCTTGGAGGTAGGATTCACCGGGGAGCTGTTTTTT	CASSLEVGFTGELFF
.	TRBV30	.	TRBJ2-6	TGTGCCTGGAATCCCGGCGGGGCCAACGTCCTGACTTTC	CAWNPGGANVLTF